The entry below gives a single TCR beta chain sequence along with its context. These data are taken from a study of blood T cell repertoires in COVID-19. Study information: COVID-19 samples from acute and convalescent phases originated in the United States, Italy and Spain. PBMCs, B-cell-depleted T cells, or T cells provided the cDNA or gDNA that made up the material.

As processed by the authors: Reference gene primer amplification gave estimated nucleated cell counts. Repertoires were generated with immunoSEQ multiplex PCR, while TCRdb's copy carries only in-frame clones and drops some. For V, J and clone size, that table is used; D and trimming come from the DNA. The table records approximately 100,000 clones, about four fifths of them present only once. Deletions cut 2 bases from V and 0 bases from J, with 11 bases between. Germline CDR1 reads MNHNS; CDR2 reads SASEGT. This CDR3 has 16 amino acids. The TCR originated in a woman aged 55-70 years with acute or convalescent COVID-19. The rearrangement joins TRBV6-1 to TRBJ2-1; tentative D call: TRBD2 (7 bases). Specimen: peripheral blood. The CDR3 DNA sequence: TGTGCCAGCAGTGAAAAGGGGGGGGGCTCCTACAATGAGCAGTTCTTC. Translation: CASSEKGGGSYNEQFF.